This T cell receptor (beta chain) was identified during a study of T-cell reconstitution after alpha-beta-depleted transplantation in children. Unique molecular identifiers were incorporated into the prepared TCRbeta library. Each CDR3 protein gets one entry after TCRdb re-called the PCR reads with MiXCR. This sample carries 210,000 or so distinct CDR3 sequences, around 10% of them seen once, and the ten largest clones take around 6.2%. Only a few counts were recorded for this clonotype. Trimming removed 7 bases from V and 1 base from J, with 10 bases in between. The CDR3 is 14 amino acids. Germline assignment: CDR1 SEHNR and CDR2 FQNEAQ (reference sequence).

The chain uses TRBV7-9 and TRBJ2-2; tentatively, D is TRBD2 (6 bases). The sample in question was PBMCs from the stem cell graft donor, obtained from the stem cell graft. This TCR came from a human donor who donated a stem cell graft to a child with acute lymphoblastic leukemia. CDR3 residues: CASKWGENTGELFF. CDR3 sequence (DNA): TGTGCCAGCAAATGGGGGGAGAACACCGGGGAGCTGTTTTTT.